This TCR beta chain was retrieved from a study of cytomegalovirus exposure and HLA in healthy donors. Study summary: Per a later analysis, the approximately 600 first-cohort and some 110 validation repertoires shared one platform.

The table came from immunoSEQ multiplex PCR; TCRdb's copy has only in-frame clones and leaves some out. The profile shows under 80,000 clones, 94% of them singletons. Germline loops: CDR1 SGHDT, CDR2 YYEEEE. This CDR3 spans 17 amino acids. V was clipped by 0 bases and J by 4 bases; unmatched bases: 5. The material sequenced was PBMCs. The chain recombines TRBV5-6 with TRBJ2-6; 9 bases map to TRBD2. The sequence was collected from a woman aged 18-30 years in good health and CMV-seronegative. The CDR3 reads CASSLVGLAWGANVLTF. CDR3 nucleotides: TGTGCCAGCAGCTTGGTTGGACTAGCGTGGGGGGCCAACGTCCTGACTTTC.